The 14 T cell receptor beta chains given below trace back to one sample, sequenced in a study of T-cell memory formation after mild COVID-19. TCRdb passed the 5' RACE reads through MiXCR, listing each CDR3 protein once. The table includes 350,000 to 450,000 distinct CDR3 sequences, 13% to 15% detected once. Sequenced sample: PBMCs or a T cell subset sorted from them (not recorded which). The source is a man between 18 and 35 years old who had mild COVID-19 (a few samples of this study predate the infection). Cell type and time point are not known.

This clonotype has ten or more counts. This chain joins TRBV5-1 and TRBJ2-1, with TRBD2 identical over 10 bases. V gave up 6 bases and J gave up 6 bases; unmatched junction bases: 15. From germline, CDR1 is SGHRS and CDR2 YFSETQ. The CDR3 sequence is 17 residues long. CDR3 nucleotides: TGCGCCAGCACCCGTCGGGAGCGGGGGGGCGGTACCAATGAGCAGTTCTTC. It translates to CASTRRERGGGTNEQFF. The full variable domain, its missing parts supplied by reference TRBV5-1 and TRBJ2-1, is KAGVTQTPRYLIKTRGQQVTLSCSPISGHRSVSWYQQTPGQGLQFLFEYFSETQRNKGNFPGRFSGRQFSNSRSEMNVSTLELGDSALYLCASTRRERGGGTNEQFFGPGTRLTVL.

This clonotype was picked up a small number of times. The rearrangement links TRBV4-1 to TRBJ2-4, with D unresolved. The CDR3 consists of 16 residues. V was shortened by 3 bases and J by 0 bases, with 12 bases between the two germline ends. Germline V gene data show CDR1 as MGHRA and CDR2 as YSYEKL. CDR3: CASSQEVQVAKNIQYF. CDR3 DNA sequence: TGCGCCAGCAGCCAGGAAGTGCAGGTAGCCAAAAACATTCAGTACTTC.

Many counts were recorded for this clonotype. The chain employs TRBV20-1 and TRBJ2-7; D perhaps matches TRBD1 (6 bases). V was shortened by 0 bases and J by 3 bases, with 9 bases between the two germline ends. The CDR3 runs to 13 residues. CDR1 is DFQATT, CDR2 SNEGSKA, per germline (reference sequence). Here the CDR3 reads CSARDPRGYEQYF. The DNA for the CDR3 is TGCAGTGCTAGAGATCCCAGGGGCTACGAGCAGTACTTC.

This clonotype was counted at least ten times. The chain has TRBV20-1 and TRBJ2-1; 15 nucleotides agree with TRBD2. The CDR3 has 14 residues. Trimming cost V 6 bases and J 7 bases; bases outside gene matches: 4. Germline lookup yields CDR1 DFQATT and CDR2 SNEGSKA (reference sequence). In nucleotides, the CDR3 is TGCAGTGCCGGACTAGCGGGGGGGCCAAATGAGCAGTTCTTC. Its translation: CSAGLAGGPNEQFF.

The V gene is TRBV2, the J gene TRBJ2-5; D is uncertain. V was trimmed by 6 bases and J by 8 bases, leaving 13 bases between them. Germline V gene data show CDR1 as SNHLY and CDR2 as FYNNEI. The CDR3 is 12 amino acids. The CDR3 DNA sequence: TGTGCCAGCAGGGGGATTGACCCAACCCAGTACTTC. Residues: CASRGIDPTQYF.

The chain employs TRBV28 and TRBJ2-7, with 12 bases that match TRBD1. The CDR3 length is 14 residues. The J segment lost 4 bases and the V segment lost 4 bases, leaving 2 bases of the junction unmatched. From germline, CDR1 is MDHEN and CDR2 SYDVKM. CDR3 in amino acids: CASSSGQGAYEQYV. DNA for the CDR3: TGTGCCAGCAGTTCGGGACAGGGGGCGTACGAGCAGTACGTC.

J is TRBJ1-1 and V is TRBV2, with D perhaps matching TRBD1 (5 bases). V lost 9 bases and J lost 4, with 15 bases in between. The germline V gene encodes CDR1 SNHLY and CDR2 FYNNEI. CDR3 length: 13 residues. As DNA, the CDR3 is TGTGCCAGTGGACGGGATAGGGGCACTGAAGCTTTCTTT. Translation gives CASGRDRGTEAFF.

This clonotype was observed at least ten times. This chain links TRBV7-9 with TRBJ2-3; D gene unclear. CDR3 length: 14 residues. The germline V and J ends were trimmed by 2 bases and 0 bases, with 6 bases remaining between them. CDR1 is SEHNR, CDR2 FQNEAQ, per germline (reference sequence). CDR3 sequence reads: CASSLMGSTDTQYF. Here the CDR3 DNA reads TGTGCCAGCAGCTTAATGGGAAGCACAGATACGCAGTATTTT.

The gene calls are TRBV7-9 and TRBJ2-2; no clear D gene. From germline, CDR1 is SEHNR and CDR2 FQNEAQ (reference sequence). The V gene lost 1 base and the J gene lost 5 bases, with 8 bases spanning the gap. The CDR3 consists of 14 residues. CDR3 sequence: CASSLVLTTGELFF. The DNA of the CDR3 is TGTGCCAGCAGCTTAGTACTCACAACCGGGGAGCTGTTTTTT.

This clonotype came up many times. V usage is TRBV24-1 and J usage is TRBJ1-1; D uncertain. The germline V gene has CDR1 KGHDR and CDR2 SFDVKD. There are 13 residues in the CDR3. V lost 4 bases, J lost 5 bases, and 10 bases lay in between. Here the CDR3 reads CATSEPGGTEAFF. CDR3 DNA: TGTGCCACCAGTGAGCCAGGAGGGACTGAAGCTTTCTTT.

This rearrangement joins TRBV12-3 or TRBV12-4 to TRBJ1-2; TRBD1 aligns across 7 bases. The CDR3 covers 11 residues. With V trimmed by 5 bases and J by 12 bases, 6 bases remained unmatched. The CDR3 here is CASSHRGENTF. In DNA form, the CDR3 reads TGTGCCAGCAGTCACAGGGGTGAGAACACCTTC.

This clonotype has just a few counts. J is TRBJ1-2 and V is TRBV5-5; D unresolved. CDR1 is SGHKS and CDR2 is YYEKEE in the germline V gene (reference sequence). The CDR3 extends over 15 amino acids. V was shortened by 2 bases and J by 0 bases, with 11 bases between the two germline ends. In DNA form, the CDR3 reads TGTGCCAGCAGCTTAATCCGGGAATCTAACTATGGCTACACCTTC. Encoded protein: CASSLIRESNYGYTF. The full variable domain, rest sourced from reference TRBV5-5 and TRBJ1-2, is DAGVTQSPTHLIKTRGQQVTLRCSPISGHKSVSWYQQVLGQGPQFIFQYYEKEERGRGNFPDRFSARQFPNYSSELNVNALLLGDSALYLCASSLIRESNYGYTFGSGTRLTVV.

A note on this clonotype: A single base separates this from a much larger clone, so it may be a read error. The chain recombines TRBV7-2 with TRBJ2-5, with TRBD2 identical over 9 bases. The CDR3 is made up of 14 amino acids. Germline values: CDR1 SGHTA, CDR2 FQGNSA. The V and J ends lost 6 bases and 2 bases, in that order; junction bases with no gene match: 4. For the CDR3, the DNA is TGTGCCAGCAGAAAGGCGGGGGGGCAAGAGACCCAGTACTTC. Translated, it gives CASRKAGGQETQYF.

This clonotype was counted at least ten times. This rearrangement joins TRBV12-3 or TRBV12-4 to TRBJ1-1, with 7 bases fitting TRBD1. The ends lost 6 bases at V and 1 base at J; junction bases unmatched: 8. This CDR3 has 15 amino acids. Here the CDR3 DNA reads TGTGCCAGCAGGACAGAACAGGGGCGGAACACTGAAGCTTTCTTT. Protein: CASRTEQGRNTEAFF.